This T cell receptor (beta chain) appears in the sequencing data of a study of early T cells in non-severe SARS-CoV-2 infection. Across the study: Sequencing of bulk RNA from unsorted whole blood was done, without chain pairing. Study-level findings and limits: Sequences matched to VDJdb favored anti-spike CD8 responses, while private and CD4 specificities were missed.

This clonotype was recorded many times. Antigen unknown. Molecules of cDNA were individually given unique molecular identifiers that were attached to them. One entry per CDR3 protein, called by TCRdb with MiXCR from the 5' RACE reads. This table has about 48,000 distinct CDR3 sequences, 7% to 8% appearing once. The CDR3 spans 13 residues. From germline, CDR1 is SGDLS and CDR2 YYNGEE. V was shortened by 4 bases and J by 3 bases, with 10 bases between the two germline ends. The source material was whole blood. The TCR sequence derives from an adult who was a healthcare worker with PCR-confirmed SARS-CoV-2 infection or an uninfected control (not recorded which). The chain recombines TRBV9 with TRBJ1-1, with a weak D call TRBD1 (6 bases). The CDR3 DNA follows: TGTGCCAGCAGCCCCACAGGGCACACTGAAGCTTTCTTT. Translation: CASSPTGHTEAFF.